This T cell receptor (delta chain) stems from a study of gamma-delta T cells after stem cell transplantation. TCRdb applied CATT to the RT-PCR reads for clone calling. The sample shows roughly 2,600 delta-chain clones, approximately 4% of them seen only once. The CDR3 runs to 17 residues. The germline V gene encodes CDR1 GEAIGNYY and CDR2 EKD. The V end was cut by 3 bases, the J end by 8 bases, with 27 bases between. Sequenced input: gamma-delta T cells. This receptor was obtained from a human donor. It is not recorded whose cells these are; they may come from a transplant donor. The genes are TRDV2 and TRDJ1, with D maybe TRDD3 (5 bases). The CDR3 sequence is CACDVVMVGVLSSKLIF. Written as DNA, the CDR3 is TGTGCCTGTGACGTGGTGATGGTTGGGGTACTGTCCTCAAAACTCATCTTT.